This is a list of T cell receptor beta chains from one sample in a study of shared clonotypes between healthy human individuals. Assay used: immunoSEQ multiplex PCR; TCRdb lists only in-frame clones, some missing. The data hold about 2.4 million clones, with roughly 93% observed a single time. The sequenced sample was naive CD4+ T cells from PBMCs. These receptors were obtained from a young man in good health. Some clones in this sample may be carry-over from other donors' samples. Both conserved end residues are part of each CDR3. A D gene is named only where the DNA matches it firmly. Clone size is not always given. Where it is, it says once, few, many or a class for expanded clones.

TRBV2	14	-	TRBD2	TRBJ2-7	CASSEKREGYEQYF	TGTGCCAGCAGTGAAAAGCGGGAGGGCTACGAGCAGTACTTC
TRBV9	13	-	TRBD1	TRBJ1-2	CASTHRGDYGYTF	TGTGCCAGCACCCACAGGGGGGACTATGGCTACACCTTC
TRBV2	12	few	-	TRBJ2-2	CASSGHTGELFF	TGTGCCAGCAGTGGGCACACCGGGGAGCTGTTTTTT
TRBV5-1	13	-	-	TRBJ1-2	CASSNRSNYGYTF	TGCGCCAGCAGTAACAGAAGTAACTATGGCTACACCTTC
TRBV5-4	15	-	TRBD2	TRBJ2-5	CASSLRTSGTETQYF	TGTGCCAGCAGCTTGAGGACTAGCGGGACCGAGACCCAGTACTTC
TRBV19	14	-	TRBD1	TRBJ1-5	CASSALRGRQPQHF	TGTGCCAGTAGTGCCCTCAGGGGGAGGCAGCCCCAGCATTTT
TRBV5-6	16	-	-	TRBJ2-3	CASSLGGGSRTDTQYF	TGTGCCAGCAGCTTGGGAGGGGGGTCTAGGACAGATACGCAGTATTTT
TRBV10-3	16	-	TRBD2	TRBJ2-3	CAISFTRTSGTDTQYF	TGTGCCATCAGTTTTACCCGGACTAGCGGCACAGATACGCAGTATTTT
TRBV5-4	16	-	-	TRBJ2-1	CATQIGAHVSYNEQFF	TGTGCCACCCAAATAGGGGCCCACGTCTCCTACAATGAGCAGTTCTTC
TRBV28	15	-	-	TRBJ2-7	CASSLRTGGHYEQYF	TGTGCCAGCAGTTTGCGGACTGGGGGGCACTACGAGCAGTACTTC
TRBV5-1	13	-	-	TRBJ1-2	CASSLGSGYGYTF	TGCGCCAGCAGCTTGGGGTCGGGCTATGGCTACACCTTC
TRBV14	13	-	-	TRBJ1-2	CASSLQEGWGYTF	TGTGCCAGCAGCCTGCAGGAGGGTTGGGGCTACACCTTC
TRBV5-4	16	-	-	TRBJ2-7	CASSDGPGTISYEQYF	TGTGCCAGCAGCGACGGACCCGGGACCATTTCCTACGAGCAGTACTTC
TRBV5-1	15	few	TRBD1	TRBJ1-1	CASSFQGQGSTEAFF	TGCGCCAGCAGCTTTCAGGGACAGGGAAGCACTGAAGCTTTCTTT
TRBV5-8	14	-	TRBD2	TRBJ2-5	CASSFGLAIETQYF	TGTGCCAGCAGCTTCGGACTAGCGATAGAGACCCAGTACTTC
TRBV28	14	-	-	TRBJ1-5	CASSLFWGNQPQHF	TGTGCCAGCAGTTTATTTTGGGGCAATCAGCCCCAGCATTTT
TRBV27	15	-	-	TRBJ1-2	CASSTGRTANYGYTF	TGTGCCAGCAGTACCGGAAGGACAGCTAACTATGGCTACACCTTC
TRBV5-1	14	-	-	TRBJ2-3	CASSLVGTGDTQYF	TGCGCCAGCAGCTTGGTAGGGACTGGGGATACGCAGTATTTT
TRBV28	14	-	-	TRBJ1-2	CASVPPKGNYGYTF	TGTGCCAGCGTACCCCCTAAGGGCAACTATGGCTACACCTTC
TRBV2	13	-	-	TRBJ2-7	CASKGGVRYEQYF	TGTGCCAGCAAAGGAGGGGTGAGGTACGAGCAGTACTTC
TRBV6-6	13	-	TRBD1	TRBJ1-1	CASSYDRGNEAFF	TGTGCCAGCAGTTACGACAGGGGGAATGAAGCTTTCTTT
TRBV7-3	13	-	-	TRBJ2-3	CASSLLEGGTQYF	TGTGCCAGCAGCTTATTGGAGGGAGGTACGCAGTATTTT
TRBV29-1	13	-	-	TRBJ1-2	CSVQGQLDYGYTF	TGCAGCGTACAAGGACAGTTGGACTATGGCTACACCTTC
TRBV10-3	12	-	-	TRBJ2-7	CATMTGPYEQYF	TGTGCCACCATGACGGGGCCCTACGAGCAGTACTTC
TRBV5-1	16	-	TRBD1	TRBJ2-5	CASSIGDRTPQETQYF	TGCGCCAGCAGCATCGGGGACAGGACCCCGCAAGAGACCCAGTACTTC
TRBV5-1	14	-	-	TRBJ2-7	CASSLDQGWGYIDF	TGCGCCAGCAGCTTGGATCAAGGGTGGGGGTATATCGACTTC
TRBV5-1	13	-	-	TRBJ1-4	CASSREVREKLFF	TGCGCCAGCAGCAGGGAGGTACGGGAAAAACTGTTTTTT
TRBV28	15	-	TRBD1	TRBJ2-3	CASSHRGLSTDTQYF	TGTGCCAGCAGCCACAGGGGGCTAAGCACAGATACGCAGTATTTT
TRBV25-1	16	-	-	TRBJ2-7	CASSQNPGRLPYEQYF	TGTGCCAGCAGCCAAAATCCGGGACGCCTTCCCTACGAGCAGTACTTC
TRBV28	15	-	TRBD2	TRBJ2-3	CASTLAGGYGGTQYF	TGTGCCAGCACCCTAGCGGGAGGGTACGGTGGTACGCAGTATTTT
TRBV28	16	once	TRBD2	TRBJ2-1	CASSLFIAGGYNEQFF	TGTGCCAGCAGTTTATTTATAGCGGGAGGCTACAATGAGCAGTTCTTC
TRBV6-6	13	-	TRBD2	TRBJ2-7	CASRKGLGYEQYF	TGTGCCAGCAGGAAAGGACTAGGCTACGAGCAGTACTTC
TRBV28	15	-	-	TRBJ2-7	CASSPSGRGVREQYF	TGTGCCAGCAGTCCGTCTGGACGGGGAGTGCGAGAGCAGTACTTC
TRBV19	13	-	-	TRBJ2-7	CASTGTFSYEQYF	TGTGCCAGTACCGGGACTTTTTCCTACGAGCAGTACTTC
TRBV5-1	15	-	TRBD2	TRBJ2-1	CASSPGLAGDDREFF	TGCGCCAGCAGCCCCGGACTAGCGGGAGACGACAGGGAGTTCTTC
TRBV6-5	14	-	TRBD2	TRBJ2-7	CASSPGGGSYEQYF	TGTGCCAGCAGCCCCGGGGGGGGCTCCTACGAGCAGTACTTC
TRBV25-1	15	-	-	TRBJ2-1	CASSDLAMATNEQFF	TGTGCCAGCAGTGACTTAGCCATGGCCACCAATGAGCAGTTCTTC
TRBV28	13	once	-	TRBJ1-2	CASRAGVRYGYTF	TGTGCCAGCAGGGCTGGGGTTCGGTATGGCTACACCTTC
TRBV11-2	13	-	-	TRBJ1-2	CASSLALNYGYTF	TGTGCCAGCAGCTTAGCCCTTAACTATGGCTACACCTTC
TRBV11-2	17	-	-	TRBJ2-1	CASSYHAGTTLRNEQFF	TGTGCCAGCAGCTACCACGCCGGGACCACATTAAGGAATGAGCAGTTCTTC
TRBV7-2	14	-	-	TRBJ1-1	CASSPAGRGTEAFF	TGTGCCAGCAGCCCCGCGGGGAGGGGCACTGAAGCTTTCTTT
TRBV28	14	-	TRBD2	TRBJ2-5	CASRGTSGEETQYF	TGTGCCAGCAGGGGGACTAGCGGGGAAGAGACCCAGTACTTC
TRBV7-3	13	-	-	TRBJ1-2	CASSPRGAGGYTF	TGTGCCAGCAGCCCAAGAGGGGCGGGAGGCTACACCTTC
TRBV15	17	-	TRBD2	TRBJ2-7	CATSRGGFSGSSYEQYF	TGTGCCACCAGCAGAGGAGGATTTAGCGGGAGTTCCTACGAGCAGTACTTC
TRBV15	17	-	-	TRBJ1-5	CATSRDLLGRSNQPQHF	TGTGCCACCAGCAGAGATCTCTTGGGGCGCAGCAATCAGCCCCAGCATTTT
TRBV28	13	-	-	TRBJ2-5	CASTGRAVETQYF	TGTGCCAGCACGGGCCGAGCGGTAGAGACCCAGTACTTC
TRBV15	15	-	TRBD1	TRBJ1-2	CATSARTGSLDGYTF	TGTGCCACCAGCGCACGGACAGGGTCCCTTGATGGCTACACCTTC
TRBV21-1	15	-	-	TRBJ2-5	CASSNPGQRPETQYF	TGTGCCAGCAGCAACCCGGGACAGAGGCCAGAGACCCAGTACTTC
TRBV4-1	14	-	-	TRBJ1-3	CASSHVSSGNTIYF	TGCGCCAGCAGTCACGTGAGCTCTGGAAACACCATATATTTT
TRBV7-9	14	-	TRBD1	TRBJ2-1	CASSPGGSYNEQFF	TGTGCCAGCAGTCCAGGGGGATCCTACAATGAGCAGTTCTTC
TRBV30	15	-	-	TRBJ2-1	CAWLPGPDSYNEQFF	TGTGCCTGGCTCCCCGGACCTGACTCCTACAATGAGCAGTTCTTC